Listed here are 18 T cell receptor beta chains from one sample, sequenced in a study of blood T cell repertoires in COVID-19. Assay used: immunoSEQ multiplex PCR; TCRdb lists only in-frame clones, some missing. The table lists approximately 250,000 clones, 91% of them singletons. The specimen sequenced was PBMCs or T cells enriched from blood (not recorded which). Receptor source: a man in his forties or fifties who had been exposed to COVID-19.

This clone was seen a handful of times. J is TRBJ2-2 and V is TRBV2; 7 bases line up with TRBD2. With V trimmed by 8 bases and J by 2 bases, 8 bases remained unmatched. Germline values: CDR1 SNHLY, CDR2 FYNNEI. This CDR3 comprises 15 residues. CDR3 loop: CASCGLAVNTGELFF. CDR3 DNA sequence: TGTGCCAGCTGTGGGCTAGCGGTTAACACCGGGGAGCTGTTTTTT.

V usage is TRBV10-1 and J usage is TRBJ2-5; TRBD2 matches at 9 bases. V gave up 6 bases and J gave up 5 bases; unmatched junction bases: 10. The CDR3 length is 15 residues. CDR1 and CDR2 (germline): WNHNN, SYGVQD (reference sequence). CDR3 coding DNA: TGCGCCAGCAGCGATACCTTAGCGGGAGTGGAGACCCAGTACTTC. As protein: CASSDTLAGVETQYF.

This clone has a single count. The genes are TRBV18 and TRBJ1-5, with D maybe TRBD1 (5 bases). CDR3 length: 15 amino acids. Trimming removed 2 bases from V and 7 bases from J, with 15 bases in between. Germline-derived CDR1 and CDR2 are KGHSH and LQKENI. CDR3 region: CASSPGQGDQQPQHF. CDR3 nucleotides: TGTGCCAGCTCACCAGGGCAGGGTGATCAACAGCCCCAGCATTTT.

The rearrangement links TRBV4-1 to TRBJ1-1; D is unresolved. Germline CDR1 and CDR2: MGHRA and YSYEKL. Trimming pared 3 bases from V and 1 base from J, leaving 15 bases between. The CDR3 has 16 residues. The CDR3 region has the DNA TGCGCCAGCAGCCATTCCTCCACTACACAGAACACTGAAGCTTTCTTT. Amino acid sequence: CASSHSSTTQNTEAFF.

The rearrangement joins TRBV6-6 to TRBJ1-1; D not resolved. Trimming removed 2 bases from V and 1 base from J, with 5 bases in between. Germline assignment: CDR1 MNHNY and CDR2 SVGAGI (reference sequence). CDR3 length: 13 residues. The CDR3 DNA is TGTGCCAGCAGTTACAGCCAGAACACTGAAGCTTTCTTT. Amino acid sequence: CASSYSQNTEAFF.

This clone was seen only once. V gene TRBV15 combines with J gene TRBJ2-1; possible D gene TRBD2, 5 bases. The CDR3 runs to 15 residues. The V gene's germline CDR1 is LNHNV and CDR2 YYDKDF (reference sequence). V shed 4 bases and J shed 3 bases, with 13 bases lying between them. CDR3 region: CATSKVLGDYNEQFF. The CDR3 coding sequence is TGTGCCACCAGCAAGGTATTGGGAGACTACAATGAGCAGTTCTTC.

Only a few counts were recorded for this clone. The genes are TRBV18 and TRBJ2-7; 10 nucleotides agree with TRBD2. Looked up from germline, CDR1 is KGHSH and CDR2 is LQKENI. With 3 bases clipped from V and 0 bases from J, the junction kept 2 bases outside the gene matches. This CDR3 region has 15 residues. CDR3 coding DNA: TGTGCCAGCTCACCGGGACTAGCGACCTCCTACGAGCAGTACTTC. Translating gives CASSPGLATSYEQYF.

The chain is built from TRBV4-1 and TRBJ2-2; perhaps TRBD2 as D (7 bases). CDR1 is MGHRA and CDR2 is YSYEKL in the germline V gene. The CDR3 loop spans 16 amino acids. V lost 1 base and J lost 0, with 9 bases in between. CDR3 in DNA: TGCGCCAGCAGCCAAGTAGGGGGGGCGAACACCGGGGAGCTGTTTTTT. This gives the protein CASSQVGGANTGELFF.

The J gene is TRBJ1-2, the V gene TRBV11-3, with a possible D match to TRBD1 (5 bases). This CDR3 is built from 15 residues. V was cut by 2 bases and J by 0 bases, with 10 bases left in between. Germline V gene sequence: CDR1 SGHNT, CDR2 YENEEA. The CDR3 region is CASSLRGHTNYGYTF. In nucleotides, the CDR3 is TGTGCCAGCAGCTTACGAGGACATACTAACTATGGCTACACCTTC.

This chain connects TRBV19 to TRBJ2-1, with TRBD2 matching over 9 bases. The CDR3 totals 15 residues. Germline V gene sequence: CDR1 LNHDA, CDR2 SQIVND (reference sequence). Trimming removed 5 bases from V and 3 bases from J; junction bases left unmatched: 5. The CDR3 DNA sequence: TGTGCCAGTAGTCAGGCTAGCGGGATCTACAATGAGCAGTTCTTC. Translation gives CASSQASGIYNEQFF. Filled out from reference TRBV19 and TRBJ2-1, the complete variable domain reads DGGITQSPKYLFRKEGQNVTLSCEQNLNHDAMYWYRQDPGQGLRLIYYSQIVNDFQKGDIAEGYSVSREKKESFPLTVTSAQKNPTAFYLCASSQASGIYNEQFFGPGTRLTVL.

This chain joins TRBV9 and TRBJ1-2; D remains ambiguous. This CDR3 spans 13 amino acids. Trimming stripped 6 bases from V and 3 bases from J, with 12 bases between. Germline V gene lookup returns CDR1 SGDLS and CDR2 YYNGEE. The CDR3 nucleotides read TGTGCCAGCATTGGAGGGTTAGACTATGGCTACACCTTC. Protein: CASIGGLDYGYTF.

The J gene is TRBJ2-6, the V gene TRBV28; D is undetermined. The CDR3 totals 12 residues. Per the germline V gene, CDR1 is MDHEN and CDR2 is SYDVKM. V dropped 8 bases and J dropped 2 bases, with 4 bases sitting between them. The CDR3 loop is CASFTGANVLTF. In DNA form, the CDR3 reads TGTGCCAGCTTTACTGGGGCCAACGTCCTGACTTTC.

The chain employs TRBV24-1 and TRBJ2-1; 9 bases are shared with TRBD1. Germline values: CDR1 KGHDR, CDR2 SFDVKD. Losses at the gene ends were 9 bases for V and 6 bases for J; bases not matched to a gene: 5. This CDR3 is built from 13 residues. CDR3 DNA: TGTGCCACCCGGGACAGGGCTAGCAATGAGCAGTTCTTC. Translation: CATRDRASNEQFF.

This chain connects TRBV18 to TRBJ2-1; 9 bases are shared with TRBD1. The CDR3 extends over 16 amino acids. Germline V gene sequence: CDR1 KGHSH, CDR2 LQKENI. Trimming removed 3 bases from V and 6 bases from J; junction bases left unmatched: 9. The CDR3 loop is CASSPLKGQGGNEQFF. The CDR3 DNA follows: TGTGCCAGCTCACCTTTAAAGGGACAGGGTGGCAATGAGCAGTTCTTC.

CDR3 nucleotide sequence: TGTGCCAGCAGCTTGGCGGGGAGGGCTAGGTTCGAGCAGTACTTC. Amino acid sequence: CASSLAGRARFEQYF. The chain has TRBV5-8 and TRBJ2-7; 7 positions match TRBD2. Trimming took 0 bases from V and 6 from J; bases not matched to a gene: 9. This CDR3 contains 15 residues. Germline V gives CDR1 SGHTS, CDR2 YDEGEE.

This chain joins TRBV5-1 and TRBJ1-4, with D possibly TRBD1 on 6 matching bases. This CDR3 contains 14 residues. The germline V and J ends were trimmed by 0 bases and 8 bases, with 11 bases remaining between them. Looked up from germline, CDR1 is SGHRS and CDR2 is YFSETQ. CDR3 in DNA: TGCGCCAGCAGCTTGGAATACCAGGGGGAAAAACTGTTTTTT. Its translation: CASSLEYQGEKLFF.

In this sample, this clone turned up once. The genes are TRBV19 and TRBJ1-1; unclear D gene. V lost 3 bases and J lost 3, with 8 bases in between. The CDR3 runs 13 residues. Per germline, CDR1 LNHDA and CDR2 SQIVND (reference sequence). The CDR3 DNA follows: TGTGCCAGTAGTATCCCTCAGGACACTGAAGCTTTCTTT. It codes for CASSIPQDTEAFF.

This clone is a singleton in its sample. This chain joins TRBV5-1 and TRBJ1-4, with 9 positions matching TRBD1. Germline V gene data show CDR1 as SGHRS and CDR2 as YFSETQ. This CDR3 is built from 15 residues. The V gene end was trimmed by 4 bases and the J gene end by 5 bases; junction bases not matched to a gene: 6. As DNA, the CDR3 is TGCGCCAGCAGCGAATACGGGACAGGGAATGAAAAACTGTTTTTT. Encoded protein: CASSEYGTGNEKLFF.